The rows below give T cell receptor beta chains drawn from one sample of a study of tumor-infiltrating lymphocytes in oesophageal squamous cell carcinoma. TCRdb reprocessed the PCR reads with MiXCR, giving one entry per CDR3 protein. The sample records about 12,000 distinct CDR3 sequences, more than 40% being singletons. The sequenced sample was normal esophageal tissue next to the tumor. These receptors all come from a male donor with esophageal squamous cell carcinoma. CDR3s include the opening cysteine and the closing phenylalanine or tryptophan. D genes are given only for firm matches. Only some rows state a clone size, as once, few, many or a class for expanded clones.

CDR3aa	CDR3nt	v_gene	d_gene	j_gene	abundance
CASSHGQGNPPLHF	TGTGCCAGCAGCCACGGACAGGGGAATCCACCCCTCCACTTT	TRBV5-6	TRBD1	TRBJ1-6	NA
CASSPRLAGKEEQYF	TGTGCCAGCAGCCCACGACTAGCGGGAAAAGAAGAGCAGTACTTC	TRBV11-3	TRBD2	TRBJ2-4	once
CASRGEEGAGVTDTQYF	TGCGCCAGCAGAGGAGAAGAAGGGGCGGGAGTCACAGATACGCAGTATTTT	TRBV5-1	TRBD2	TRBJ2-3	once
CASSGRQGSGTDTQYF	TGTGCCAGCAGCGGAAGACAGGGTAGCGGAACTGATACGCAGTATTTT	TRBV14	NA	TRBJ2-3	NA
CASSLDTASNQPQHF	TGTGCCAGCAGCTTGGACACAGCGAGCAATCAGCCCCAGCATTTT	TRBV7-8	NA	TRBJ1-5	NA
CSATPLWNEQFF	TGCAGTGCCACCCCCCTATGGAATGAGCAGTTCTTC	TRBV20-1	NA	TRBJ2-1	NA
CASSSGQSNYGYTF	TGTGCCAGCAGCTCCGGACAGTCTAACTATGGCTACACCTTC	TRBV7-6	NA	TRBJ1-2	few
CASSLAQGPNSPLHF	TGTGCCAGCAGCTTAGCCCAGGGCCCAAATTCACCCCTCCACTTT	TRBV7-9	NA	TRBJ1-6	large
CASSSLAGKNTGELFF	TGTGCCAGCAGCTCCCTAGCGGGAAAGAACACCGGGGAGCTGTTTTTT	TRBV5-4	TRBD2	TRBJ2-2	NA
CASSYQGSQPQHF	TGTGCCAGCAGTTACCAGGGCAGTCAGCCCCAGCATTTT	TRBV6-6	NA	TRBJ1-5	NA
CASSLNTGSYEQYF	TGTGCCAGCAGTTTGAACACAGGCTCCTACGAGCAGTACTTC	TRBV12-3/TRBV12-4	NA	TRBJ2-7	NA
CASSLGGNYGYTF	TGTGCCAGCAGCTTAGGCGGAAACTATGGCTACACCTTC	TRBV7-2	NA	TRBJ1-2	few
CASSLGAPNTGELFF	TGTGCCAGCAGTTTAGGGGCCCCGAACACCGGGGAGCTGTTTTTT	TRBV12-3/TRBV12-4	NA	TRBJ2-2	many
CASSIRLAVNTGELYF	TGTGCCAGCAGCATAAGACTAGCGGTGAACACCGGGGAGCTGTATTTT	TRBV7-6	TRBD2	TRBJ2-3	NA
CASSQGGLAGITGELFF	TGTGCCAGCAGCCAAGGGGGGCTAGCGGGGATCACCGGGGAGCTGTTTTTT	TRBV7-2	TRBD2	TRBJ2-2	NA
CASSGQGTDTQYF	TGTGCCAGCAGCGGACAGGGTACAGATACGCAGTATTTT	TRBV7-9	TRBD1	TRBJ2-3	few
CASSPRDLRAQETQYF	TGTGCCAGCAGCCCTCGGGACCTCCGGGCACAAGAGACCCAGTACTTC	TRBV7-6	NA	TRBJ2-5	large
CASSFGQGPLHF	TGTGCCAGCAGCTTCGGACAAGGACCCCTCCACTTC	TRBV7-3	NA	TRBJ2-7	NA
CASSLAGVATGELFF	TGTGCCAGCAGCCTAGCGGGAGTGGCCACCGGGGAGCTGTTTTTT	TRBV11-3	TRBD2	TRBJ2-2	NA
CASSLVAGPTYEQYF	TGTGCCAGCAGCTTAGTCGCAGGACCTACCTACGAGCAGTACTTC	TRBV7-6	NA	TRBJ2-7	NA
CASSFELSTDTQYF	TGTGCCAGCAGCTTTGAACTATCCACAGATACGCAGTATTTT	TRBV7-6	NA	TRBJ2-3	NA
CASSESSSGGYNEQYF	TGTGCCAGCAGTGAATCCTCCAGCGGGGGTTACAATGAGCAGTACTTC	TRBV6-1	TRBD2	TRBJ2-4	once